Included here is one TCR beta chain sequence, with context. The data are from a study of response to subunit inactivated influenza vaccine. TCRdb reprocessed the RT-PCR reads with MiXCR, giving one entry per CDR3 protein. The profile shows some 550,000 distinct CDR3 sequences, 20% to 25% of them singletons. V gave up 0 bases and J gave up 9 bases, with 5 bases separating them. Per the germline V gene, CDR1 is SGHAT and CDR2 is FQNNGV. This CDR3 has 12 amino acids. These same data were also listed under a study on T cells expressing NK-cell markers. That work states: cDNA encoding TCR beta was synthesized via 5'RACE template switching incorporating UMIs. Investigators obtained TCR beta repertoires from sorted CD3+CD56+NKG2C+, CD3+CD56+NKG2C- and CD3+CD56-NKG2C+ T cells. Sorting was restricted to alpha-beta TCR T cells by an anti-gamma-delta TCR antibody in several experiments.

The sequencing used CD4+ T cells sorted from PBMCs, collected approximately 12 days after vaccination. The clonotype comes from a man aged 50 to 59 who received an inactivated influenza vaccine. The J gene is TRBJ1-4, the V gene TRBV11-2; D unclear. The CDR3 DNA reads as TGTGCCAGCAGCTTAGAGACACAAAAACTGTTTTTT. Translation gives CASSLETQKLFF. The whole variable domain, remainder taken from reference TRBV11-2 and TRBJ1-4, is EAGVAQSPRYKIIEKRQSVAFWCNPISGHATLYWYQQILGQGPKLLIQFQNNGVVDDSQLPKDRFSAERLKGVDSTLKIQPAKLEDSAVYLCASSLETQKLFFGSGTQLSVL.